A few counts support the clone carrying this TCR beta chain. This sample is drawn from a study of blood T cell repertoires in COVID-19. Those who participated ranged in age from roughly 18 to 95 years and resided in about 24 US areas. Cohort assignment relied on participant-reported clinical history. In the original analysis: How many nucleated cells were present was estimated from reference gene primer amplification. Sequencing was performed with immunoSEQ multiplex PCR; in TCRdb, only in-frame clones are kept and a portion is missing. V, J and clone size derive from that table, while D and trimming were established from the DNA sequence. The sample consists of 200,000 to 250,000 clones, about four fifths of them appearing once. This CDR3 comprises 14 residues. Germline loops: CDR1 LNHDA, CDR2 SQIVND (reference sequence). V lost 10 bases to trimming and J lost 0 bases; unmatched junction nucleotides: 6.

The source of this sequence is a woman aged 55-75 years who had recovered from COVID-19. The chain is built from TRBV19 and TRBJ1-2, with 9 bases fitting TRBD1. Source material: PBMCs or T cells enriched from blood (not recorded which). The DNA for the CDR3 is TGTGCCACCCGGGACAGGGACGCTAACTATGGCTACACCTTC. Its protein is CATRDRDANYGYTF.